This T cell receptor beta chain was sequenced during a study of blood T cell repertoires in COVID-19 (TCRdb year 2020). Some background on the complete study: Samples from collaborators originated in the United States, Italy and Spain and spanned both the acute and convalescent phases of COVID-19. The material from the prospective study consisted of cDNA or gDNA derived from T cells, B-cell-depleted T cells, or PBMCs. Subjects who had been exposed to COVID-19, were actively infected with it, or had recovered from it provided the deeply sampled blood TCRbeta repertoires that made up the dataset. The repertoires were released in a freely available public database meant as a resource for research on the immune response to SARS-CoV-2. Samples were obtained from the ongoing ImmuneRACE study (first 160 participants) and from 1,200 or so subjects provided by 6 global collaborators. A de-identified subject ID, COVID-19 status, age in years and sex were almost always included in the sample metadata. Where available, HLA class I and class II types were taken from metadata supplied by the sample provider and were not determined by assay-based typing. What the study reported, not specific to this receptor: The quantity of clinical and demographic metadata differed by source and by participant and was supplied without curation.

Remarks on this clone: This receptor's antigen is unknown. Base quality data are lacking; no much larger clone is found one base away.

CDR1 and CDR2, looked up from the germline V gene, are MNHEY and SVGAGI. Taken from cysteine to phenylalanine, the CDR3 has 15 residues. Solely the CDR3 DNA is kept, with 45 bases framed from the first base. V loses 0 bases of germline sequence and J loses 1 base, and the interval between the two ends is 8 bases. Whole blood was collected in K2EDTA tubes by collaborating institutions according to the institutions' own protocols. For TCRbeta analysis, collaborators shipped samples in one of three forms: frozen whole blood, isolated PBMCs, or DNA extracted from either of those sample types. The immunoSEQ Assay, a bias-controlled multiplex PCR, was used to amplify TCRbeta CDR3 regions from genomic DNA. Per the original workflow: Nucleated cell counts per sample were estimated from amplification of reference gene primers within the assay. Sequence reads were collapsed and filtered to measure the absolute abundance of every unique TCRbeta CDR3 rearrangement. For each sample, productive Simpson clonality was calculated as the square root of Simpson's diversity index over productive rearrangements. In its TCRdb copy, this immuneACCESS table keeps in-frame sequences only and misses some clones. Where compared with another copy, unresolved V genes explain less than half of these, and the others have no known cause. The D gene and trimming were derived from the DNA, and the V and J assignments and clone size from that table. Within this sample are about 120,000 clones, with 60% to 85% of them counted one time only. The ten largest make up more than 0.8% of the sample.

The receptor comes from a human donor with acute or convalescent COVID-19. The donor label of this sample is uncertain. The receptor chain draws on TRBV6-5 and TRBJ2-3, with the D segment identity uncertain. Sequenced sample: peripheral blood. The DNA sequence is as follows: TGTGCCAGCAGTTACTCTCTACGGGGCACAGATACGCAGTATTTT. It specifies CASSYSLRGTDTQYF.